These 26 T cell receptor beta chains came from one sample sequenced in a study of blood T cells in healthy people across ages. Then a second PCR, running about 6 to 12 cycles, was carried out with a sample-barcoded 5' primer and a J-beta primer mix. From the 5' RACE reads, TCRdb called clonotypes with MiXCR, one entry per CDR3 protein. The sample includes 800,000 to 950,000 distinct CDR3 sequences, about 29% of them seen just once. The data also belong to a second study, concerning T cells of mothers and their children.

The sample consisted of blood. These TCRs come from a woman between 35 and 50 years old in good health.

This clonotype came up a few times. The chain joins TRBV12-3 or TRBV12-4 to TRBJ2-5, with 10 nucleotides matching TRBD1. This CDR3 is built from 16 residues. The trim removed 3 bases at V and 4 bases at J, leaving 8 bases unmatched. In nucleotides, the CDR3 is TGTGCCAGCAGTTTGACCCCCGGGACAGGGGTAGAGACCCAGTACTTC. It is translated as CASSLTPGTGVETQYF.

The chain recombines TRBV28 with TRBJ1-2; 9 nucleotides line up with TRBD1. Trimming took 5 bases from V and 13 from J; bases not matched to a gene: 11. Germline V CDR1 and CDR2: MDHEN, SYDVKM. The CDR3 covers 13 residues. CDR3: CASSPGGTGSPTF. The CDR3 DNA is TGTGCCAGCAGTCCCGGTGGGACAGGGTCTCCCACCTTC.

The J gene is TRBJ1-4, the V gene TRBV7-8; D not certain. Trimming removed 5 bases at V and 0 bases at J, with 10 bases between. CDR1 and CDR2 from the germline V gene are SGHVS and FQNEAQ. The CDR3 has 15 residues. CDR3 sequence (DNA): TGTGCCAGCAGCCCCAACAGAGCAACTAATGAAAAACTGTTTTTT. It codes for CASSPNRATNEKLFF.

This clonotype has more than one count but fewer than ten. This chain joins TRBV7-3 and TRBJ1-1; 9 nucleotides align to TRBD1. Germline CDR1 SGHTA, CDR2 FQGTGA. V lost 5 bases, J lost 6 bases, and 10 bases stayed unmatched. This CDR3 has 15 amino acids. This CDR3 is CASSPPGQGSAEAFF. The CDR3 coding sequence is TGTGCCAGCAGCCCGCCGGGACAGGGATCGGCTGAAGCTTTCTTT.

The chain recombines TRBV7-9 with TRBJ2-3; D perhaps matches TRBD1 (5 bases). With 3 bases removed from V and 8 bases from J, the gap between germline ends came to 9 bases. This CDR3 has 12 residues. From germline, CDR1 is SEHNR and CDR2 FQNEAQ (reference sequence). The CDR3 DNA reads TGTGCCAGCAGCTTGATTAGGGGTACGCAGTATTTT. It encodes CASSLIRGTQYF. Based on the CDR3 plus reference TRBV7-9 and TRBJ2-3, the full variable domain is DTGVSQNPRHKITKRGQNVTFRCDPISEHNRLYWYRQTLGQGPEFLTYFQNEAQLEKSRLLSDRFSAERPKGSFSTLEIQRTEQGDSAMYLCASSLIRGTQYFGPGTRLTVL.

The chain uses TRBV11-2 and TRBJ2-3; 10 positions match TRBD2. This CDR3 has 19 residues. Germline-derived CDR1 and CDR2 are SGHAT and FQNNGV. With V trimmed by 3 bases and J by 3 bases, 15 bases remained unmatched. The DNA for the CDR3 is TGTGCCAGCAGCTTCACCTCTCCCCTTAGCGGGGGGACGACAGATACGCAGTATTTT. Its translation is CASSFTSPLSGGTTDTQYF.

This clonotype was picked up many times. The chain has TRBV14 and TRBJ2-3; 7 bases match TRBD1. Trimming at V came to 2 bases and at J to 5 bases, leaving 10 bases not matched to a gene. Germline V gives CDR1 SGHDN, CDR2 FVKESK. CDR3 size: 16 residues. The CDR3 DNA reads as TGTGCCAGCAGCCAAATACAGGGGCCTCTCCGAGATACGCAGTATTTT. Its protein is CASSQIQGPLRDTQYF.

This clonotype was counted many times. The rearrangement joins TRBV13 to TRBJ2-7, with D hard to call. This CDR3 contains 14 residues. Trimming pared 2 bases from V and 3 bases from J, leaving 11 bases between. Germline CDR1 is PRHDT and CDR2 is FYEKMQ (reference sequence). The CDR3 sequence is CASSLKGIVYEQYF. The CDR3 nucleotides are TGTGCCAGCAGCTTAAAAGGTATAGTCTACGAGCAGTACTTC. Using reference TRBV13 and TRBJ2-7 for the parts outside the CDR3, the full variable domain is AAGVIQSPRHLIKEKRETATLKCYPIPRHDTVYWYQQGPGQDPQFLISFYEKMQSDKGSIPDRFSAQQFSDYHSELNMSSLELGDSALYFCASSLKGIVYEQYFGPGTRLTVT.

The gene calls are TRBV5-1 and TRBJ2-1, with a weak D call TRBD1 (5 bases). Trimming stripped 2 bases from V and 3 bases from J, with 15 bases between. The length of the CDR3 is 16 residues. Germline CDR1 reads SGHRS; CDR2 reads YFSETQ. The CDR3 spells CASSFDRRTRYNEQFF. The CDR3 bases are TGCGCCAGCAGCTTTGACAGACGGACGCGCTACAATGAGCAGTTCTTC.

The chain carries TRBV6-6 and TRBJ1-3; no firm D call. Germline V gives CDR1 MNHNY, CDR2 SVGAGI (reference sequence). V gave up 0 bases and J gave up 5 bases, with 17 bases separating them. This CDR3 contains 17 residues. CDR3 sequence (DNA): TGTGCCAGCAGTTACTCGAGTAAGGTGTCGAGCAGAAACACCATATATTTT. Amino acids: CASSYSSKVSSRNTIYF.

The rearrangement uses TRBV12-3 or TRBV12-4 and TRBJ2-3, with D tentatively TRBD1 (6 bases). The CDR3 covers 17 residues. The germline V and J ends were trimmed by 7 bases and 2 bases, with 22 bases remaining between them. CDR3 sequence: CASNALQGYGHTDTQYF. The DNA of the CDR3 is TGTGCCAGCAACGCCCTCCAGGGGTATGGTCACACAGATACGCAGTATTTT.

V usage is TRBV11-2 and J usage is TRBJ2-3, with 7 nucleotides matching TRBD2. V was pared by 0 bases and J by 0 bases, with 3 bases of the junction left unmatched. The CDR3 totals 16 residues. In germline, CDR1 is SGHAT, CDR2 FQNNGV. As DNA, the CDR3 is TGTGCCAGCAGCTTAGATAGCGGGCCAAGCACAGATACGCAGTATTTT. Its translation is CASSLDSGPSTDTQYF.

Concerning this clonotype: A much larger clonotype is one base distant, so this may be a read error. The rearrangement links TRBV7-9 to TRBJ2-7, with D possibly called TRBD1 or TRBD2 (5 bases each). Germline values: CDR1 SEHNR, CDR2 FQNEAQ (reference sequence). The CDR3 covers 14 residues. V gave up 4 bases and J gave up 7 bases, with 17 bases separating them. Here the CDR3 DNA reads TGTGCCAGCAGCTCCACTCGGGGCGGCAATGAGCAGTACTTC. It specifies CASSSTRGGNEQYF.

This clonotype was seen many times. The chain carries TRBV7-2 and TRBJ2-3; possibly TRBD2 for D (6 bases). CDR1 and CDR2 from the germline V gene are SGHTA and FQGNSA. Trimming stripped 6 bases from V and 0 bases from J, with 16 bases between. This CDR3 region has 16 residues. The CDR3 loop is CASRSGRTTSTDTQYF. CDR3 nucleotides: TGTGCCAGCAGGTCCGGTAGGACTACTAGCACAGATACGCAGTATTTT.

The chain carries TRBV4-1 and TRBJ1-1; 8 nucleotides line up with TRBD1. The CDR3 sequence is 15 residues long. V dropped 4 bases and J dropped 3; count of bases not matched to a gene: 7. Germline assignment: CDR1 MGHRA and CDR2 YSYEKL. CDR3 residues: CASSPRQGTYTEAFF. DNA for the CDR3: TGCGCCAGCAGCCCCCGACAGGGGACCTACACTGAAGCTTTCTTT.

This clonotype occurred a few times. The chain recombines TRBV24-1 with TRBJ2-3; D not certain. The germline gives CDR1 KGHDR, CDR2 SFDVKD. V lost 5 bases and J lost 0, with 17 bases in between. This CDR3 is built from 17 residues. The CDR3: CATSATAMGSSTDTQYF. DNA for the CDR3: TGTGCCACCAGTGCAACCGCAATGGGGTCAAGCACAGATACGCAGTATTTT.

Worth noting for this clonotype: One end of the junction fails to match germline, which may point to a read error. This chain uses TRBV6-1 with TRBJ1-2; TRBD1 agrees at 7 bases. Germline V gene lookup returns CDR1 MNHNS and CDR2 SASEGT. The CDR3 spans 14 residues. CDR3 loop: CAGSDRQGTYGYTF. The CDR3 coding sequence is TGTGCCGGCAGTGATCGACAGGGAACCTATGGCTACACCTTC.

As regards this clonotype: Relative to the germline gene, one junction end is altered; a read error may explain this. The rearrangement links TRBV10-3 to TRBJ2-1; D call uncertain. The CDR3 has 12 residues. CDR1 is ENHRY and CDR2 is SYGVKD in the germline V gene. As DNA, the CDR3 is TGTGCCGTCAGTGACGCCTACAATGAGCAGTTCTTC. Its translation: CAVSDAYNEQFF.

The rearrangement links TRBV7-9 to TRBJ2-1; D may correspond to TRBD1 or TRBD2 (5 bases each). The CDR3 has 12 amino acids. Looked up from germline, CDR1 is SEHNR and CDR2 is FQNEAQ (reference sequence). The V end lost 8 bases, the J end lost 7 bases, and 12 bases lay between the germline ends. In DNA form, the CDR3 reads TGTGCCAGCCCGAGCGAGGGGAATGAGCAGTTCTTC. Residues: CASPSEGNEQFF.

Here the CDR3 reads CSARAAGAYNEQFF. The CDR3 nucleotides read TGCAGTGCTAGAGCGGCGGGGGCCTACAATGAGCAGTTCTTC. V gene TRBV20-1 combines with J gene TRBJ2-1; 7 nucleotides match TRBD2. In germline, CDR1 is DFQATT, CDR2 SNEGSKA (reference sequence). The J segment lost 2 bases and the V segment lost 1 base, leaving 2 bases of the junction unmatched. The CDR3 runs 14 residues.

The rearrangement joins TRBV12-3 or TRBV12-4 to TRBJ1-5; 7 nucleotides align to TRBD1. CDR3 size: 13 residues. V lost 4 bases to trimming and J lost 7 bases; unmatched junction nucleotides: 4. In DNA, the CDR3 is TGTGCCAGCAGTTGGGACAGTGGGCAGCCCCAGCATTTT. This sequence encodes CASSWDSGQPQHF.

At least ten counts were recorded for this clonotype. The chain combines TRBV6-1 with TRBJ2-5; 8 bases map to TRBD2. With 3 bases clipped from V and 4 bases from J, the junction kept 4 bases outside the gene matches. The CDR3 is 14 amino acids. Germline CDR1 is MNHNS and CDR2 is SASEGT. CDR3 coding DNA: TGTGCCAGCAGTGATGGGACTAGGCGAGAGACCCAGTACTTC. Its translation: CASSDGTRRETQYF.

The chain has TRBV5-1 and TRBJ2-7, with 12 positions matching TRBD2. CDR3 size: 15 residues. V dropped 1 base and J dropped 6; count of bases not matched to a gene: 5. Germline V gives CDR1 SGHRS, CDR2 YFSETQ. CDR3 region: CASSLTTSGGIEQYF. The CDR3 DNA reads TGCGCCAGCAGCTTGACGACTAGCGGGGGCATCGAGCAGTACTTC.

This clonotype has ten or more counts. The chain links TRBV29-1 to TRBJ2-7; a possible D gene is TRBD2 (6 bases). The CDR3 sequence is 13 residues long. The germline V gene encodes CDR1 SQVTM and CDR2 ANQGSEA. V shed 4 bases and J shed 3 bases, with 13 bases lying between them. This CDR3 is CSVGGGISYEQYF. CDR3 in DNA: TGCAGCGTTGGTGGAGGGATCAGCTACGAGCAGTACTTC.

This clonotype was picked up a small number of times. The rearrangement links TRBV7-9 to TRBJ1-1, with D perhaps TRBD1 (5 bases). In germline, CDR1 is SEHNR, CDR2 FQNEAQ (reference sequence). V lost 2 bases, J lost 0 bases, and 10 bases lay in between. There are 15 residues in the CDR3. This CDR3 reads CASSLSRTLNTEAFF. The CDR3 region has the DNA TGTGCCAGCAGCTTATCTCGGACATTGAACACTGAAGCTTTCTTT.

The table lists this clonotype with a few counts. V gene TRBV12-3 or TRBV12-4 combines with J gene TRBJ2-1; 8 nucleotides align to TRBD1. The length of the CDR3 is 16 residues. Germline trimming cut 1 base from V and 6 bases from J; bases unmatched to any gene: 8. CDR3 in amino acids: CASSLGPDRASNEQFF. In nucleotides, the CDR3 is TGTGCCAGCAGTTTAGGCCCGGACAGGGCTTCCAATGAGCAGTTCTTC.